This T cell receptor beta chain was recorded in a study of blood T cell repertoires in COVID-19. At the level of the study: The samples span acute and convalescent COVID-19 from the United States, Italy and Spain. PBMCs, B-cell-depleted T cells, or T cells provided the cDNA or gDNA that made up the material.

This clone has more than one count but fewer than ten. The V gene's germline CDR1 is MNHEY and CDR2 SMNVEV (reference sequence). J gave up 4 bases and V 4 bases, and 9 bases lay outside the gene matches. This CDR3 is 16 amino acids long. Clones were read by immunoSEQ multiplex PCR, and TCRdb kept only the in-frame ones, dropping some. The table has some 52,000 clones, more than 75% seen once. The source of this sequence is a man aged 65-85 years with acute or convalescent COVID-19. The chain joins TRBV27 to TRBJ1-5, with 8 nucleotides matching TRBD1. The source material was peripheral blood. CDR3 sequence reads: CASSSHGTGLNQPQHF. CDR3 sequence (DNA): TGTGCCAGCAGTTCCCACGGGACAGGTCTTAATCAGCCCCAGCATTTT.